Listed below are T cell receptor beta chains from one sample, sequenced in a study of cytomegalovirus exposure and HLA in healthy donors. Libraries were prepared by immunoSEQ multiplex PCR; TCRdb keeps only in-frame clonotypes and omits some of them. The data contain fewer than 200,000 clones, roughly 85% of them singletons. The source material was PBMCs. The receptor source for this set is a man aged 18 to 35 in good health and CMV-seropositive. Both conserved end residues are part of each CDR3. D genes are given only for firm matches. Size is omitted from some rows. Given values are once, few, many or a class for expanded clones.

clone size: .; D gene: .; V gene: TRBV11-3; J gene: TRBJ1-1; CDR3 protein: CASSLEGSQFEAFF; CDR3 DNA: TGTGCCAGCAGCTTAGAGGGCAGCCAGTTTGAAGCTTTCTTT
clone size: once; D gene: TRBD1; V gene: TRBV2; J gene: TRBJ1-4; CDR3 protein: CASSPRGVWEKLFF; CDR3 DNA: TGTGCCAGCAGTCCCAGGGGGGTCTGGGAAAAACTGTTTTTT
clone size: .; D gene: .; V gene: TRBV20-1; J gene: TRBJ2-3; CDR3 protein: CSLLTDTQYF; CDR3 DNA: TGCAGTCTTTTAACAGATACGCAGTATTTT
clone size: .; D gene: TRBD2; V gene: TRBV6-6; J gene: TRBJ2-3; CDR3 protein: CASRILAGGADTQYF; CDR3 DNA: TGTGCCAGCAGGATACTAGCGGGAGGGGCAGATACGCAGTATTTT
clone size: .; D gene: .; V gene: TRBV27; J gene: TRBJ2-7; CDR3 protein: CASSLTGMLNEQYF; CDR3 DNA: TGTGCCAGCAGTTTAACAGGGATGCTGAACGAGCAGTACTTC
clone size: .; D gene: TRBD2; V gene: TRBV11-2; J gene: TRBJ2-2; CDR3 protein: CASSLVPGGNTGELFF; CDR3 DNA: TGTGCCAGCAGCTTAGTACCGGGGGGGAACACCGGGGAGCTGTTTTTT
clone size: .; D gene: TRBD2; V gene: TRBV6-5; J gene: TRBJ2-7; CDR3 protein: CASSYSGLGDYEQYF; CDR3 DNA: TGTGCCAGCAGTTACTCAGGACTAGGTGACTACGAGCAGTACTTC
clone size: .; D gene: .; V gene: TRBV11-2; J gene: TRBJ2-7; CDR3 protein: CASSTGGSPSYEQYF; CDR3 DNA: TGTGCCAGCAGCACGGGTGGTTCGCCCTCCTACGAGCAGTACTTC
clone size: once; D gene: TRBD1; V gene: TRBV18; J gene: TRBJ1-6; CDR3 protein: CASSLDRGYNSPLHF; CDR3 DNA: TGTGCCAGCTCACTGGACAGGGGTTATAATTCACCCCTCCACTTT
clone size: once; D gene: .; V gene: TRBV9; J gene: TRBJ1-4; CDR3 protein: CASSSLWGTNEKLFF; CDR3 DNA: TGTGCCAGCAGCTCGCTGTGGGGCACTAATGAAAAACTGTTTTTT
clone size: few; D gene: TRBD1; V gene: TRBV10-2; J gene: TRBJ2-7; CDR3 protein: CASSETGGTYEQYF; CDR3 DNA: TGTGCCAGCAGTGAAACAGGGGGCACGTACGAGCAGTACTTC
clone size: .; D gene: .; V gene: TRBV7-9; J gene: TRBJ2-2; CDR3 protein: CASSQFGSGAGELFF; CDR3 DNA: TGTGCCAGCAGCCAATTCGGATCGGGGGCCGGGGAGCTGTTTTTT
clone size: .; D gene: .; V gene: TRBV28; J gene: TRBJ2-5; CDR3 protein: CASSLLPAGQETQYF; CDR3 DNA: TGTGCCAGCAGTTTATTACCCGCCGGGCAAGAGACCCAGTACTTC
clone size: .; D gene: .; V gene: TRBV7-9; J gene: TRBJ2-7; CDR3 protein: CASGGPSEWAGYEQYF; CDR3 DNA: TGTGCCAGCGGGGGCCCAAGCGAGTGGGCTGGGTACGAGCAGTACTTC
clone size: .; D gene: TRBD1; V gene: TRBV5-1; J gene: TRBJ1-5; CDR3 protein: CASSLTGGNQPQHF; CDR3 DNA: TGCGCCAGCAGCTTAACAGGGGGCAATCAGCCCCAGCATTTT
clone size: .; D gene: TRBD1; V gene: TRBV2; J gene: TRBJ1-5; CDR3 protein: CASRTGGGNQPQHF; CDR3 DNA: TGTGCCAGTAGGACAGGGGGTGGCAATCAGCCCCAGCATTTT
clone size: once; D gene: TRBD1; V gene: TRBV19; J gene: TRBJ2-2; CDR3 protein: CASSTLQGFTGELFF; CDR3 DNA: TGTGCCAGTAGTACGTTACAGGGGTTCACCGGGGAGCTGTTTTTT
clone size: .; D gene: TRBD1; V gene: TRBV13; J gene: TRBJ2-1; CDR3 protein: CASSSPGQGYGEQFF; CDR3 DNA: TGTGCCAGCAGCTCTCCGGGACAGGGTTACGGTGAGCAGTTCTTC
clone size: .; D gene: TRBD1; V gene: TRBV7-9; J gene: TRBJ1-1; CDR3 protein: CASRTGSGTEAFF; CDR3 DNA: TGTGCCAGCAGGACAGGGTCGGGCACTGAAGCTTTCTTT
clone size: .; D gene: .; V gene: TRBV15; J gene: TRBJ2-1; CDR3 protein: CATRAPNINEQFF; CDR3 DNA: TGTGCCACCAGGGCCCCCAATATCAATGAGCAGTTCTTC
clone size: .; D gene: .; V gene: TRBV5-1; J gene: TRBJ1-1; CDR3 protein: CASSLGRENTEAFF; CDR3 DNA: TGCGCCAGCAGCTTGGGCAGGGAGAACACTGAAGCTTTCTTT
clone size: few; D gene: .; V gene: TRBV14; J gene: TRBJ2-3; CDR3 protein: CASSQDRREGWDTQYF; CDR3 DNA: TGTGCCAGCAGCCAAGACCGCCGTGAGGGTTGGGATACGCAGTATTTT
clone size: .; D gene: TRBD2; V gene: TRBV9; J gene: TRBJ2-4; CDR3 protein: CASSVASGGIQYF; CDR3 DNA: TGTGCCAGCAGCGTAGCAAGCGGGGGCATTCAGTACTTC
clone size: .; D gene: .; V gene: TRBV9; J gene: TRBJ2-7; CDR3 protein: CASSVKGKGPYSYEQYF; CDR3 DNA: TGTGCCAGCAGCGTAAAGGGGAAAGGGCCCTACTCCTACGAGCAGTACTTC
clone size: .; D gene: .; V gene: TRBV13; J gene: TRBJ1-1; CDR3 protein: CASSVTGGNTEAFF; CDR3 DNA: TGTGCCAGCAGCGTTACAGGCGGGAACACTGAAGCTTTCTTT
clone size: .; D gene: .; V gene: TRBV2; J gene: TRBJ1-1; CDR3 protein: CASSVSLAFF; CDR3 DNA: TGTGCCAGCAGTGTTAGTTTAGCTTTCTTT
clone size: .; D gene: TRBD1; V gene: TRBV5-4; J gene: TRBJ2-1; CDR3 protein: CASSWDSSYNEQFF; CDR3 DNA: TGTGCCAGCAGCTGGGACAGCTCCTACAATGAGCAGTTCTTC
clone size: .; D gene: TRBD1; V gene: TRBV7-3; J gene: TRBJ1-2; CDR3 protein: CASSLTPPIGQEEGDGYTF; CDR3 DNA: TGTGCCAGCAGCTTAACCCCCCCGATTGGACAGGAGGAAGGGGATGGCTACACCTTC
clone size: .; D gene: TRBD1; V gene: TRBV28; J gene: TRBJ2-2; CDR3 protein: CASSPLGQGFHGELFF; CDR3 DNA: TGTGCCAGCAGCCCCTTGGGACAGGGGTTTCACGGGGAGCTGTTTTTT
clone size: .; D gene: .; V gene: TRBV18; J gene: TRBJ2-2; CDR3 protein: CASSPTSTNTGELFF; CDR3 DNA: TGTGCCAGCTCACCTACCAGTACGAACACCGGGGAGCTGTTTTTT
clone size: .; D gene: .; V gene: TRBV29-1; J gene: TRBJ2-7; CDR3 protein: CSVELTPATSEQYF; CDR3 DNA: TGCAGCGTTGAATTAACCCCTGCAACCAGCGAGCAGTACTTC
clone size: .; D gene: .; V gene: TRBV6-5; J gene: TRBJ2-7; CDR3 protein: CASSLQGKEQYF; CDR3 DNA: TGTGCCAGCAGTCTTCAGGGAAAGGAGCAGTACTTC
clone size: .; D gene: .; V gene: TRBV30; J gene: TRBJ2-7; CDR3 protein: CAWSRQVNEQYF; CDR3 DNA: TGTGCCTGGAGTCGACAGGTCAACGAGCAGTACTTC
clone size: .; D gene: .; V gene: TRBV5-6; J gene: TRBJ1-5; CDR3 protein: CASSGGQPANQPQHF; CDR3 DNA: TGTGCCAGCAGCGGTGGACAGCCAGCTAATCAGCCCCAGCATTTT
clone size: .; D gene: TRBD2; V gene: TRBV30; J gene: TRBJ2-3; CDR3 protein: CAWGGRAGSRDTQYF; CDR3 DNA: TGTGCCTGGGGGGGTCGAGCGGGGTCCCGAGATACGCAGTATTTT
clone size: .; D gene: TRBD1; V gene: TRBV5-1; J gene: TRBJ1-1; CDR3 protein: CASSSQPTGDTEAFF; CDR3 DNA: TGCGCCAGCAGCTCCCAGCCCACAGGGGACACTGAAGCTTTCTTT
clone size: .; D gene: .; V gene: TRBV2; J gene: TRBJ2-7; CDR3 protein: CASSENGTPPGEQYF; CDR3 DNA: TGTGCCAGCAGTGAAAATGGGACTCCCCCAGGGGAGCAGTACTTC
clone size: .; D gene: TRBD2; V gene: TRBV7-9; J gene: TRBJ2-7; CDR3 protein: CASSLRGGVYEQYF; CDR3 DNA: TGTGCCAGCAGCCTTAGGGGAGGGGTCTACGAGCAGTACTTC
clone size: .; D gene: .; V gene: TRBV13; J gene: TRBJ2-4; CDR3 protein: CASSFRPLVQPKNIQYF; CDR3 DNA: TGTGCCAGCAGCTTCAGGCCCCTGGTCCAGCCCAAAAACATTCAGTACTTC
clone size: .; D gene: TRBD1; V gene: TRBV13; J gene: TRBJ2-7; CDR3 protein: CASSVPGQVYEQYF; CDR3 DNA: TGTGCCAGCAGCGTCCCGGGACAGGTCTACGAGCAGTACTTC
clone size: .; D gene: .; V gene: TRBV6-4; J gene: TRBJ2-1; CDR3 protein: CASSDSMAASSYNEQFF; CDR3 DNA: TGTGCCAGCAGTGACTCGATGGCGGCTAGCTCCTACAATGAGCAGTTCTTC
clone size: .; D gene: .; V gene: TRBV5-6; J gene: TRBJ1-1; CDR3 protein: CASKLGGISEAEAFF; CDR3 DNA: TGTGCCAGCAAGCTTGGGGGGATATCTGAGGCTGAAGCTTTCTTT
clone size: .; D gene: .; V gene: TRBV6-1; J gene: TRBJ1-1; CDR3 protein: CASSEGGGDTEAFF; CDR3 DNA: TGTGCCAGCAGTGAAGGCGGGGGGGACACTGAAGCTTTCTTT
clone size: .; D gene: TRBD1; V gene: TRBV7-9; J gene: TRBJ1-1; CDR3 protein: CASSSRDRGLRNTEAFF; CDR3 DNA: TGTGCCAGCAGCTCAAGGGACAGGGGGCTGAGGAACACTGAAGCTTTCTTT
clone size: .; D gene: .; V gene: TRBV13; J gene: TRBJ1-1; CDR3 protein: CASSLGGQGTTEAFF; CDR3 DNA: TGTGCCAGCAGCTTAGGGGGTCAGGGGACCACTGAAGCTTTCTTT
clone size: few; D gene: .; V gene: TRBV2; J gene: TRBJ1-2; CDR3 protein: CASRRGANYGYTF; CDR3 DNA: TGTGCCAGCAGACGCGGGGCGAACTATGGCTACACCTTC
clone size: once; D gene: .; V gene: TRBV6-5; J gene: TRBJ1-1; CDR3 protein: CASSYVNQGTAFF; CDR3 DNA: TGTGCCAGCAGTTACGTTAATCAGGGGACAGCTTTCTTT
clone size: once; D gene: .; V gene: TRBV5-4; J gene: TRBJ1-1; CDR3 protein: CASSLTMNTEAFF; CDR3 DNA: TGTGCCAGCAGCTTGACAATGAACACTGAAGCTTTCTTT
clone size: .; D gene: TRBD1; V gene: TRBV28; J gene: TRBJ2-1; CDR3 protein: CASSQTGAYNEQFF; CDR3 DNA: TGTGCCAGCAGTCAGACAGGGGCGTACAATGAGCAGTTCTTC
clone size: .; D gene: .; V gene: TRBV5-1; J gene: TRBJ2-1; CDR3 protein: CASSLIGLAGHNEQFF; CDR3 DNA: TGCGCCAGCAGCTTGATTGGTCTAGCCGGTCACAATGAGCAGTTCTTC
clone size: .; D gene: TRBD1; V gene: TRBV10-3; J gene: TRBJ1-3; CDR3 protein: CAISPGQGGTIYF; CDR3 DNA: TGTGCCATCAGCCCAGGACAGGGCGGCACCATATATTTT
clone size: .; D gene: .; V gene: TRBV27; J gene: TRBJ1-4; CDR3 protein: CASSLVGAPNEKLFF; CDR3 DNA: TGTGCCAGCAGTTTAGTAGGGGCCCCTAATGAAAAACTGTTTTTT
clone size: .; D gene: .; V gene: TRBV29-1; J gene: TRBJ1-2; CDR3 protein: CSDGLNGYTF; CDR3 DNA: TGCAGCGACGGACTTAATGGCTACACCTTC
clone size: .; D gene: TRBD2; V gene: TRBV2; J gene: TRBJ2-7; CDR3 protein: CASSGTSGTGHEQYF; CDR3 DNA: TGTGCCAGCAGTGGGACTAGCGGGACTGGCCACGAGCAGTACTTC